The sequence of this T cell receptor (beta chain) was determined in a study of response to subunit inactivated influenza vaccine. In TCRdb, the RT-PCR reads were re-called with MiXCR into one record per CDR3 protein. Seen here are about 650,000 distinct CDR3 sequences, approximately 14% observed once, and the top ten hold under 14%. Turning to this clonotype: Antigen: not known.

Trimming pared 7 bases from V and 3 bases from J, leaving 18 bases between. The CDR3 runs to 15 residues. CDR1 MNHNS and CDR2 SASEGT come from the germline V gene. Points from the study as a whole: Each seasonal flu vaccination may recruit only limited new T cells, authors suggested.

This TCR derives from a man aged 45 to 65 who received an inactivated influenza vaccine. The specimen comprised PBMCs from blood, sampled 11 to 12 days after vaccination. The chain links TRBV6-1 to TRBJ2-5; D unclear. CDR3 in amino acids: CASNPTSATKETQYF. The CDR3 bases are TGTGCCAGCAATCCGACGTCAGCGACCAAAGAGACCCAGTACTTC.